Listed below are T cell receptor beta chains from one sample, sequenced in a study of T-cell reconstitution after alpha-beta-depleted transplantation in children. TCRdb reprocessed the PCR reads with MiXCR, giving one entry per CDR3 protein. This table holds approximately 350,000 distinct CDR3 sequences, 10% found once. The material sequenced was PBMCs from the stem cell graft donor, taken from the stem cell graft. The receptors stem from a human donor who donated a stem cell graft to a child with acute lymphoblastic leukemia. CDR3s include the opening cysteine and the closing phenylalanine or tryptophan. D genes are given only for firm matches. Where a row states a size, it is once, few, many or the class of an expanded clone; other rows omit it.

D gene: NA; clone size: NA; J gene: TRBJ2-3; V gene: TRBV20-1; CDR3 protein: CSATPLAMDTDAQYF; CDR3 DNA: TGCAGTGCTACGCCCTTAGCGATGGATACAGATGCGCAGTATTTT
D gene: TRBD1; clone size: few; J gene: TRBJ2-7; V gene: TRBV10-3; CDR3 protein: CAISTGTGSQYWHEQYF; CDR3 DNA: TGTGCCATCAGTACCGGGACAGGGTCTCAGTATTGGCACGAGCAGTACTTC
D gene: NA; clone size: NA; J gene: TRBJ1-2; V gene: TRBV19; CDR3 protein: CASSYIRDTNYGYTF; CDR3 DNA: TGTGCCAGTAGTTACATACGGGATACTAACTATGGCTACACCTTC
D gene: TRBD1; clone size: few; J gene: TRBJ2-7; V gene: TRBV5-1; CDR3 protein: CASSFRTGAGEQYF; CDR3 DNA: TGCGCCAGCAGCTTCAGGACAGGGGCCGGGGAGCAGTACTTC
D gene: TRBD1; clone size: NA; J gene: TRBJ1-2; V gene: TRBV20-1; CDR3 protein: CSARFPGTETNYGYTF; CDR3 DNA: TGCAGTGCTAGATTCCCCGGGACAGAGACTAACTATGGCTACACCTTC
D gene: NA; clone size: few; J gene: TRBJ2-3; V gene: TRBV27; CDR3 protein: CATLGNTDTQYF; CDR3 DNA: TGTGCCACCTTGGGGAACACAGATACGCAGTATTTT
D gene: TRBD2; clone size: NA; J gene: TRBJ2-2; V gene: TRBV10-3; CDR3 protein: CAISGTSGFAGELFF; CDR3 DNA: TGTGCCATCAGCGGGACTAGCGGGTTTGCCGGGGAGCTGTTTTTT
D gene: NA; clone size: NA; J gene: TRBJ2-7; V gene: TRBV3-1; CDR3 protein: CASSHFARGGSASEQYF; CDR3 DNA: TGTGCCAGCAGCCACTTCGCCAGGGGCGGTTCCGCCTCCGAGCAGTACTTC
D gene: TRBD1; clone size: many; J gene: TRBJ1-5; V gene: TRBV5-1; CDR3 protein: CASSAGTGSQPQHF; CDR3 DNA: TGCGCCAGCAGCGCCGGGACAGGGAGTCAGCCCCAGCATTTT
D gene: NA; clone size: NA; J gene: TRBJ1-1; V gene: TRBV27; CDR3 protein: CASSLLGVDTEAFF; CDR3 DNA: TGTGCCAGCAGTTTACTGGGGGTCGACACTGAAGCTTTCTTT
D gene: NA; clone size: few; J gene: TRBJ1-1; V gene: TRBV5-1; CDR3 protein: CASSSETEAFF; CDR3 DNA: TGCGCCAGCAGCTCGGAAACTGAAGCTTTCTTT
D gene: TRBD2; clone size: few; J gene: TRBJ2-1; V gene: TRBV5-1; CDR3 protein: CASSLGPRLAGAPRNEQFF; CDR3 DNA: TGCGCCAGCAGCTTGGGACCCAGACTAGCGGGTGCGCCCCGCAATGAGCAGTTCTTC
D gene: TRBD1; clone size: few; J gene: TRBJ1-4; V gene: TRBV5-1; CDR3 protein: CASSLLGPRTGADEKLFF; CDR3 DNA: TGCGCCAGCAGCTTGTTGGGGCCTCGGACAGGGGCCGATGAAAAACTGTTTTTT
D gene: TRBD2; clone size: NA; J gene: TRBJ2-1; V gene: TRBV29-1; CDR3 protein: CSVVGREGAYNEQFF; CDR3 DNA: TGCAGCGTTGTCGGGCGGGAGGGGGCATACAATGAGCAGTTCTTC
D gene: TRBD1; clone size: few; J gene: TRBJ2-6; V gene: TRBV5-1; CDR3 protein: CASSGDRGLPGANVLTF; CDR3 DNA: TGCGCCAGCAGCGGGGACAGGGGGCTACCTGGGGCCAACGTCCTGACTTTC
D gene: TRBD1; clone size: NA; J gene: TRBJ2-3; V gene: TRBV6-5; CDR3 protein: CASSWGQGRSDTQYF; CDR3 DNA: TGTGCCAGCAGTTGGGGACAGGGAAGGTCAGATACGCAGTATTTT
D gene: NA; clone size: many; J gene: TRBJ2-1; V gene: TRBV5-1; CDR3 protein: CASSLEQHNEQFF; CDR3 DNA: TGCGCCAGCAGCTTGGAACAGCACAATGAGCAGTTCTTC
D gene: NA; clone size: NA; J gene: TRBJ1-3; V gene: TRBV28; CDR3 protein: CASSFWGVTSSGNTIYF; CDR3 DNA: TGTGCCAGCAGTTTCTGGGGAGTGACATCCTCTGGAAACACCATATATTTT
D gene: NA; clone size: few; J gene: TRBJ1-5; V gene: TRBV27; CDR3 protein: CASRGTSISNQPQHF; CDR3 DNA: TGTGCCAGCAGGGGGACTTCAATTAGCAATCAGCCCCAGCATTTT
D gene: TRBD1; clone size: NA; J gene: TRBJ2-7; V gene: TRBV5-6; CDR3 protein: CASSLKVLRQGAARPYEQYF; CDR3 DNA: TGTGCCAGCAGCTTGAAGGTCCTCCGACAGGGGGCCGCGCGCCCCTACGAGCAGTACTTC
D gene: NA; clone size: NA; J gene: TRBJ2-3; V gene: TRBV7-2; CDR3 protein: CASSLELAADTQYF; CDR3 DNA: TGTGCCAGCAGCTTAGAACTGGCCGCAGATACGCAGTATTTT
D gene: NA; clone size: NA; J gene: TRBJ1-5; V gene: TRBV20-1; CDR3 protein: CSARDSQGLKPQHF; CDR3 DNA: TGCAGTGCTAGAGATTCGCAGGGATTGAAGCCCCAGCATTTT
D gene: NA; clone size: once; J gene: TRBJ1-1; V gene: TRBV4-1; CDR3 protein: CDSSQGPSDRVTEAFF; CDR3 DNA: TGCGACAGCAGCCAGGGACCTTCGGACCGGGTGACTGAAGCTTTCTTT